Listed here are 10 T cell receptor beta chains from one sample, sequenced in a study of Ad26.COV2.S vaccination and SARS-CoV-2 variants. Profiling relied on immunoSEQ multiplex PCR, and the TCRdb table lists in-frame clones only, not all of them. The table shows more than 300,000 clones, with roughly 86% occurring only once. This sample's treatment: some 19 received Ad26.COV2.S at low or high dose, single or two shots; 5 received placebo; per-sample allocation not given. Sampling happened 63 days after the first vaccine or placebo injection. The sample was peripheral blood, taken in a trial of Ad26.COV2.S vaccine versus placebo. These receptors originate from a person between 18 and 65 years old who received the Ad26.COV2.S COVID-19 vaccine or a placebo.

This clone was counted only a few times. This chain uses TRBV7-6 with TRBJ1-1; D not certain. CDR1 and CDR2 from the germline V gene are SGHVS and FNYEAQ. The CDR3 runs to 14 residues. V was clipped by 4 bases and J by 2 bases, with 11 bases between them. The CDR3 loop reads CASSSTQFNTEAFF. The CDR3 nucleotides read TGTGCCAGCAGCTCCACGCAGTTTAACACTGAAGCTTTCTTT.

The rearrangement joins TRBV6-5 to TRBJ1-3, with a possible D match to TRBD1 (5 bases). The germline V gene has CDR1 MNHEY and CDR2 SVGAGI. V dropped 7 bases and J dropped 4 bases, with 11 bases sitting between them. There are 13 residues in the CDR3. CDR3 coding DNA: TGTGCCAGCACGAGGGGTGCAGGAAACACCATATATTTT. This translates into CASTRGAGNTIYF.

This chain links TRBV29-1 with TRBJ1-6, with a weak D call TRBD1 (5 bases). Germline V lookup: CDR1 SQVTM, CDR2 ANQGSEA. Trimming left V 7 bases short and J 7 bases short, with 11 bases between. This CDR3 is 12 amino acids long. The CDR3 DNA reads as TGCAGCGCCAGAGAGGGGAATTCACCCCTCCACTTT. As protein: CSAREGNSPLHF.

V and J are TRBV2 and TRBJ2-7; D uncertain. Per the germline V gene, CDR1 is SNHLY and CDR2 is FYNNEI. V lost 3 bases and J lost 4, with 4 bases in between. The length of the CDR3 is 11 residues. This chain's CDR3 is CASSDFYEQYF. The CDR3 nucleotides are TGTGCCAGCAGTGATTTTTACGAGCAGTACTTC.

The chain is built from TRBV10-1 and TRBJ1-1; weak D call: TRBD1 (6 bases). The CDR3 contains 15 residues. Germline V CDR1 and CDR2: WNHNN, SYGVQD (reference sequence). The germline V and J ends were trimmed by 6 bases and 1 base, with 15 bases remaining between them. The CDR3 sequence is CASSPGGAPNTEAFF. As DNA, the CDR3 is TGCGCCAGCAGCCCCGGGGGGGCTCCGAACACTGAAGCTTTCTTT.

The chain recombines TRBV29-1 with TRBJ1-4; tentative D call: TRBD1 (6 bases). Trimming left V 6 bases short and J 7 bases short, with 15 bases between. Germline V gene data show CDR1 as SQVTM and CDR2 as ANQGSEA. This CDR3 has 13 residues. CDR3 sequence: CSVEGDGGEKLFF. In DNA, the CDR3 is TGCAGCGTCGAGGGGGACGGGGGTGAAAAACTGTTTTTT.

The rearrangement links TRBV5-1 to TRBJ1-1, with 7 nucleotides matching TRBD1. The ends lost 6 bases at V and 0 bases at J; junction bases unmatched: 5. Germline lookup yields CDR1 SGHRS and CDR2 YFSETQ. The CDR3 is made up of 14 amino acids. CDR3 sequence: CASNPGQLNTEAFF. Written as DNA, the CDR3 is TGCGCCAGCAATCCGGGACAGTTGAACACTGAAGCTTTCTTT.

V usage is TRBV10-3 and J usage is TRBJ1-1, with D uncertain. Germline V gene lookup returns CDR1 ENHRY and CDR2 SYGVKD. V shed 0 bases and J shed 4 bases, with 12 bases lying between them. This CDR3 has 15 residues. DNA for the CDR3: TGTGCCATCAGTGAGTCCCCAGGTACCGGCACTGAAGCTTTCTTT. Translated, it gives CAISESPGTGTEAFF.

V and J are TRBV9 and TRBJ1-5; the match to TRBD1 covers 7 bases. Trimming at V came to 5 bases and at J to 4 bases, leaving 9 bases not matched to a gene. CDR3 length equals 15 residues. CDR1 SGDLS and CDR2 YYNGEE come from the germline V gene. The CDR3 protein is CASSPLGTANQPQHF. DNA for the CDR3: TGTGCCAGCAGTCCACTCGGGACAGCTAATCAGCCCCAGCATTTT.

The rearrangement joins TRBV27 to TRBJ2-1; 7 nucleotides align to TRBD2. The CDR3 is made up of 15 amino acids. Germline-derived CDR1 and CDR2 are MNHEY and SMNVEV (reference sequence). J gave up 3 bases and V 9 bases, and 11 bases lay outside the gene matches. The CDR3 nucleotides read TGTGCCAGTCGATGGCGGGAGTACTACTACAATGAGCAGTTCTTC. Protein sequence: CASRWREYYYNEQFF.